This entry features one T cell receptor (beta chain) sequence. Its specificity is not known. CDR1 MNHNY and CDR2 SVGAGI come from the germline V gene (reference sequence). This CDR3 has 14 amino acids. V was cut by 4 bases and J by 1 base, with 10 bases left in between. Clones were sequenced by immunoSEQ multiplex PCR, and TCRdb holds only the in-frame ones, with some missing. Of 190,000 or so clones listed, about 80% are singletons. This entry comes from a study of cytomegalovirus exposure and HLA in healthy donors. In the study overall: A later analysis reported the roughly 130 validation repertoires used the same platform as the roughly 700 first-cohort repertoires. Overall study findings and caveats: Rarity held for most TCR sequences, but there were some public TCRs that occurred in many donors. Cytomegalovirus association was listed for 150 to 200 TCR beta chains.

V usage is TRBV6-6 and J usage is TRBJ1-1; D not resolved. The sequence was obtained from a woman aged 18-30 years in good health and CMV-seropositive. Material for sequencing was PBMCs. CDR3 nucleotides: TGTGCCAGCAGTTTTCTACTAGGGAACACTGAAGCTTTCTTT. This sequence encodes CASSFLLGNTEAFF.